This TCR beta chain was captured in a study of blood T cells in healthy people across ages. With 6 bases removed from V and 7 bases from J, the gap between germline ends came to 25 bases. This CDR3 is built from 15 residues. Looked up from germline, CDR1 is SQVTM and CDR2 is ANQGSEA. Sample-barcoded 5' priming and a J-beta primer mix drove a second PCR of roughly 6 to 12 cycles. A tag from a template-switch adaptor with 12 random nucleotides marked each cDNA molecule. Each CDR3 protein is one row after TCRdb ran MiXCR on the 5' RACE reads. Of some 1 million distinct CDR3 sequences listed, 40% to 55% were seen once; the top ten hold 15% to 20%. This clonotype was observed a few times. Its specificity is unknown. Study-level findings and limits: The study found more naive CD4+ cells and higher diversity in long-lived than aged donors. No one knew whether donors had CMV, which possibly confounded expanded clonotype changes. Older individuals had lower TCR beta diversity per million T cells (the decline was roughly linear).

This TCR derives from a woman aged 55-75 years in good health. Sequencing input: blood. V is TRBV29-1 and J is TRBJ2-7; TRBD2 might be the D (7 bases). The CDR3 is CSVDMGGAQTGEQYF. Written as DNA, the CDR3 is TGCAGCGTGGATATGGGGGGGGCGCAAACGGGGGAGCAGTACTTC.